The 21 T cell receptor beta chains given below trace back to one sample, sequenced in a study of blood T cell repertoires in COVID-19. Produced via immunoSEQ multiplex PCR; TCRdb's table is partial and in-frame only. This table has about 140,000 clones, approximately 84% appearing once. The sequencing sample was made of PBMCs or T cells enriched from blood (not recorded which). These receptor sequences come from a woman in her forties or fifties with acute COVID-19.

This chain's CDR3 is CASKIGQWKNTIYF. CDR3 coding DNA: TGTGCCAGCAAAATCGGACAGTGGAAAAACACCATATATTTT. The chain carries TRBV6-5 and TRBJ1-3, with D perhaps matching TRBD1 (6 bases). The CDR3 runs 14 residues. Germline-derived CDR1 and CDR2 are MNHEY and SVGAGI. With 7 bases removed from V and 6 bases from J, the gap between germline ends came to 16 bases.

This chain joins TRBV19 and TRBJ1-2; TRBD1 aligns across 8 bases. The CDR3 sequence is 15 residues long. Per the germline V gene, CDR1 is LNHDA and CDR2 is SQIVND (reference sequence). The J segment lost 5 bases and the V segment lost 8 bases, leaving 13 bases of the junction unmatched. CDR3 nucleotide sequence: TGTGCCAGTGGACGCACCTCAGGGGGCGGGTATGGCTACACCTTC. As protein: CASGRTSGGGYGYTF.

In this sample, this clone turned up once. The genes are TRBV4-2 and TRBJ2-5; 12 bases are shared with TRBD2. The V gene's germline CDR1 is LGHNA and CDR2 YNFKEQ. This CDR3 is built from 18 residues. V lost 1 base, J lost 1 base, and 7 bases stayed unmatched. CDR3 protein: CASSQGSSGRVSQETQYF. The CDR3 coding sequence is TGTGCCAGCAGCCAAGGGTCTAGCGGGAGGGTAAGCCAAGAGACCCAGTACTTC.

V is TRBV27 and J is TRBJ1-4; D may be TRBD1 (6 bases). The germline V gene has CDR1 MNHEY and CDR2 SMNVEV (reference sequence). This CDR3 region has 12 residues. V lost 3 bases to trimming and J lost 8 bases, with 7 bases between them. This CDR3 is CASSFTGEKLFF. DNA of the CDR3: TGTGCCAGCAGTTTTACAGGGGAAAAACTGTTTTTT.

The rearrangement links TRBV7-6 to TRBJ2-1; 12 nucleotides agree with TRBD2. Germline CDR1 is SGHVS and CDR2 is FNYEAQ. The CDR3 has 15 residues. With 6 bases clipped from V and 3 bases from J, the junction kept 3 bases outside the gene matches. The CDR3 here is CASRPTSGSYNEQFF. The CDR3 DNA is TGTGCCAGCAGACCGACTAGCGGGAGCTACAATGAGCAGTTCTTC.

The rearrangement links TRBV7-8 to TRBJ1-1, with D tentatively TRBD1 (6 bases). The CDR3 runs to 14 residues. V was trimmed by 4 bases and J by 2 bases, leaving 11 bases between them. The germline V gene encodes CDR1 SGHVS and CDR2 FQNEAQ. The CDR3 reads CASSYYRENTEAFF. CDR3 sequence (DNA): TGTGCCAGCAGCTATTACAGGGAAAACACTGAAGCTTTCTTT.

This chain uses TRBV11-3 with TRBJ2-1; 12 bases match TRBD2. Per the germline V gene, CDR1 is SGHNT and CDR2 is YENEEA. The ends lost 1 base at V and 2 bases at J; junction bases unmatched: 3. This CDR3 has 17 amino acids. CDR3 DNA sequence: TGTGCCAGCAGCTTAGTTTGGACTAGCGGGACCTACAATGAGCAGTTCTTC. This translates into CASSLVWTSGTYNEQFF. Complete variable domain (other parts from reference TRBV11-3 and TRBJ2-1): EAGVVQSPRYKIIEKKQPVAFWCNPISGHNTLYWYLQNLGQGPELLIRYENEEAVDDSQLPKDRFSAERLKGVDSTLKIQPAELGDSAVYLCASSLVWTSGTYNEQFFGPGTRLTVL.

The chain links TRBV29-1 to TRBJ2-7; 7 positions agree with TRBD2. CDR3 length: 15 residues. Germline-derived CDR1 and CDR2 are SQVTM and ANQGSEA. With V trimmed by 1 base and J by 2 bases, 8 bases remained unmatched. The CDR3 DNA is TGCAGCGTTGAAGTGGGCGCTAGCGGTGCCTACGAGCAGTACTTC. Amino acids: CSVEVGASGAYEQYF.

The rearrangement joins TRBV5-4 to TRBJ2-3, with D perhaps matching TRBD1 (7 bases). Looked up from germline, CDR1 is SGHNT and CDR2 is YYREEE (reference sequence). Trimming took off 4 bases at V and 5 bases at J, with 17 bases between the two ends. CDR3 length: 15 amino acids. CDR3 sequence: CASSNYAGGLDTQYF. Written as DNA, the CDR3 is TGTGCCAGCAGCAACTATGCAGGGGGACTAGATACGCAGTATTTT. Full variable domain (remainder filled in from reference TRBV5-4 and TRBJ2-3): ETGVTQSPTHLIKTRGQQVTLRCSSQSGHNTVSWYQQALGQGPQFIFQYYREEENGRGNFPPRFSGLQFPNYSSELNVNALELDDSALYLCASSNYAGGLDTQYFGPGTRLTVL.

The chain couples TRBV28 to TRBJ2-7; the match to TRBD1 covers 9 bases. The V and J ends lost 4 bases and 4 bases, in that order; junction bases with no gene match: 20. The CDR3 consists of 19 residues. From germline, CDR1 is MDHEN and CDR2 SYDVKM. Here the CDR3 reads CASSSVDRGSGQGAYEQYF. CDR3 in DNA: TGTGCCAGCAGTTCCGTCGACAGGGGGAGCGGTCAAGGGGCATACGAGCAGTACTTC.

The genes are TRBV9 and TRBJ2-2, with 7 bases that match TRBD2. The V segment lost 2 bases and the J segment 6 bases; nucleotides outside the gene matches: 4. The V gene's germline CDR1 is SGDLS and CDR2 YYNGEE. The CDR3 is made up of 14 amino acids. For the CDR3, the DNA is TGTGCCAGCAGCGTCGAGGGGAGGGCCGGGGAGCTGTTTTTT. Encoded protein: CASSVEGRAGELFF.

The rearrangement joins TRBV4-2 to TRBJ2-5; TRBD2 might be the D (5 bases). Between the trimmed V and J ends, which lost 0 bases and 3 bases, there was a span of 8 bases. The CDR3 is 14 residues long. The germline V gene encodes CDR1 LGHNA and CDR2 YNFKEQ. This CDR3 is CASSQEDGEETQYF. The CDR3 DNA is TGTGCCAGCAGCCAAGAGGACGGGGAAGAGACCCAGTACTTC.

The V gene is TRBV5-1, the J gene TRBJ2-1; D unresolved. The V gene lost 0 bases and the J gene lost 7 bases, with 8 bases spanning the gap. This CDR3 is 13 amino acids long. CDR1 and CDR2 (germline): SGHRS, YFSETQ. CDR3: CASSLDYRNEQFF. CDR3 DNA sequence: TGCGCCAGCAGCTTGGACTACCGGAATGAGCAGTTCTTC.

The rearrangement links TRBV6-5 to TRBJ1-5, with D uncertain. V was pared by 8 bases and J by 4 bases, with 9 bases between. The germline V gene has CDR1 MNHEY and CDR2 SVGAGI. CDR3 length: 12 amino acids. The CDR3 region is CASGRSNQPQHF. CDR3 nucleotide sequence: TGTGCCAGCGGGAGAAGTAATCAGCCCCAGCATTTT.

This chain connects TRBV7-9 to TRBJ2-4; TRBD2 is a possible D gene (5 bases). V was shortened by 5 bases and J by 8 bases, with 28 bases between the two germline ends. There are 18 residues in the CDR3. Germline loops: CDR1 SEHNR, CDR2 FQNEAQ (reference sequence). The CDR3 loop reads CASSKRFGVGYGGDIQYF. As DNA, the CDR3 is TGTGCCAGCAGCAAGAGATTCGGGGTAGGGTACGGAGGAGACATTCAGTACTTC. The variable domain in full, completed from reference TRBV7-9 and TRBJ2-4, reads DTGVSQNPRHKITKRGQNVTFRCDPISEHNRLYWYRQTLGQGPEFLTYFQNEAQLEKSRLLSDRFSAERPKGSFSTLEIQRTEQGDSAMYLCASSKRFGVGYGGDIQYFGAGTRLSVL.

This chain uses TRBV6-5 with TRBJ2-7; 7 bases agree with TRBD1. CDR1 and CDR2 (germline): MNHEY, SVGAGI. The CDR3 is 13 residues long. V was clipped by 6 bases and J by 1 base; unmatched bases: 3. This CDR3 reads CASSGQVSYEQYF. In DNA form, the CDR3 reads TGTGCCAGCAGCGGACAGGTATCCTACGAGCAGTACTTC.

The chain employs TRBV7-8 and TRBJ1-4, with 9 nucleotides matching TRBD1. CDR3 length: 15 residues. Germline CDR1 reads SGHVS; CDR2 reads FQNEAQ. After removal of 5 bases from V and 7 bases from J, the junction contained 8 bases not matched to a gene. The CDR3 loop is CASSPTGTGSEKLFF. Here the CDR3 DNA reads TGTGCCAGCAGCCCGACCGGGACAGGGAGTGAAAAACTGTTTTTT.

The J gene is TRBJ1-2, the V gene TRBV12-3 or TRBV12-4; a possible D gene is TRBD1 (5 bases). The CDR3 length is 13 residues. Trimming took off 9 bases at V and 7 bases at J, with 18 bases between the two ends. CDR3 nucleotide sequence: TGTGCCAGTCGAGGAGGGGTTTTGGGTGGCTACACCTTC. It encodes CASRGGVLGGYTF.

The chain has TRBV27 and TRBJ2-1; TRBD2 matches at 13 bases. The ends lost 6 bases at V and 7 bases at J; junction bases unmatched: 9. This CDR3 spans 16 amino acids. Looked up from germline, CDR1 is MNHEY and CDR2 is SMNVEV (reference sequence). The CDR3 here is CASSSRTSGSGNEQFF. The DNA of the CDR3 is TGTGCCAGCAGCTCCAGGACTAGCGGGAGTGGTAATGAGCAGTTCTTC.

The chain uses TRBV3-1 (or the pseudogene TRBV3-2) and TRBJ2-3, with TRBD2 matching 13 bases. J lost 3 bases, V lost 4 bases, and 10 bases had no gene match. CDR1 LGHDT and CDR2 YNNKEL come from the germline V gene (reference sequence). The CDR3 has 18 amino acids. The CDR3 loop is CASSRRTSGGTGTDTQYF. The CDR3 region has the DNA TGTGCCAGCAGCCGAAGGACTAGCGGGGGCACTGGGACAGATACGCAGTATTTT.

The chain has TRBV5-1 and TRBJ2-1; TRBD1 matches 9 bases. The CDR3 has 18 residues. Germline V lookup: CDR1 SGHRS, CDR2 YFSETQ. The V and J ends lost 5 bases and 1 base, in that order; junction bases with no gene match: 13. The CDR3 DNA reads TGCGCCAGCAGTTACGGCCCTACAGGGGGCGGATCCTACAATGAGCAGTTCTTC. Its translation is CASSYGPTGGGSYNEQFF.